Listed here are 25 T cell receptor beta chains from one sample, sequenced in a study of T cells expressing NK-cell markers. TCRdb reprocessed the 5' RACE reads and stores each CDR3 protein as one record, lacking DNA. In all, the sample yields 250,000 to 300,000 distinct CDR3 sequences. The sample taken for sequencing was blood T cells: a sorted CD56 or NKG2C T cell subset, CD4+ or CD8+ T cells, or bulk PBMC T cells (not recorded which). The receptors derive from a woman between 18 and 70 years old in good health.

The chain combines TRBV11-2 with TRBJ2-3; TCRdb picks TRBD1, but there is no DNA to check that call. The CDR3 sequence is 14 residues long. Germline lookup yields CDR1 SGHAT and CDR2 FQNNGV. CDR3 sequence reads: CASSRGQGTDTQYF.

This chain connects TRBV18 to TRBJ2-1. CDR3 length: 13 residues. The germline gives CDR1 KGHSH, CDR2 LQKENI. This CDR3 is CASSPGFYNEQFF. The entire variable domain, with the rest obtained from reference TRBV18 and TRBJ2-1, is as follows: NAGVMQNPRHLVRRRGQEARLRCSPMKGHSHVYWYRQLPEEGLKFMVYLQKENIIDESGMPKERFSAEFPKEGPSILRIQQVVRGDSAAYFCASSPGFYNEQFFGPGTRLTVL.

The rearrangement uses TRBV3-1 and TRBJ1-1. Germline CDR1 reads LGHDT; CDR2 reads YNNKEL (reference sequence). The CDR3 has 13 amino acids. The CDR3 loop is CASSQDLRSEAFF.

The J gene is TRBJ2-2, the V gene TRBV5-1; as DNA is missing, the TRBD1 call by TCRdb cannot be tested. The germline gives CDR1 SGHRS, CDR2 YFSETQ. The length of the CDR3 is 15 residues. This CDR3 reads CASSPTAGGTRELFF. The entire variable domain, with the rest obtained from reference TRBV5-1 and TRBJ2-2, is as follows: KAGVTQTPRYLIKTRGQQVTLSCSPISGHRSVSWYQQTPGQGLQFLFEYFSETQRNKGNFPGRFSGRQFSNSRSEMNVSTLELGDSALYLCASSPTAGGTRELFFGEGSRLTVL.

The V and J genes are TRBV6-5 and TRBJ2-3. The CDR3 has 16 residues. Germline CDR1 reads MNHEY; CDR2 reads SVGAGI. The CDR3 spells CASSYSIAKGTDTQYF.

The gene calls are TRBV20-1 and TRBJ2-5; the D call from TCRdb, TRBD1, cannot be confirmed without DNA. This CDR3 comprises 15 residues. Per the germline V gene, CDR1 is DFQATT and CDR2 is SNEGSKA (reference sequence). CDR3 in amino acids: CSARDSAQIEETQYF.

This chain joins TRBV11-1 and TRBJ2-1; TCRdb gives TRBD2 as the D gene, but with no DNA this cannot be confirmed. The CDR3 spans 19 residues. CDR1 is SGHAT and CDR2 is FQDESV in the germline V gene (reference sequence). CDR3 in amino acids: CASSYRTSGATTRYNEQFF.

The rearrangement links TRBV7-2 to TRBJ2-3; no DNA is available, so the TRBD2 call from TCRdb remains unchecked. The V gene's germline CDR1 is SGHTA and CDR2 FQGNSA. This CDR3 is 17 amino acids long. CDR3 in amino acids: CASSYTTGTSLTDTQYF.

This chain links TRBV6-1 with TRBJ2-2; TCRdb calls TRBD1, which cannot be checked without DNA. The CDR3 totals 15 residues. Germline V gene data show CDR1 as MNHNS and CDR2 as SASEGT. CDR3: CASSRRTGHTGELFF.

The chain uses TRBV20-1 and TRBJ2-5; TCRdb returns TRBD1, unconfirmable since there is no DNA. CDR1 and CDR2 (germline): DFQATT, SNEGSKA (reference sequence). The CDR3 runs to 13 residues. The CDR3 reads CSARGGPAETQYF.

This CDR3 reads CASSFLRGQETQYF. The chain joins TRBV12-3 or TRBV12-4 to TRBJ2-5; the D gene TCRdb calls, TRBD2, cannot be checked with no DNA. The CDR3 sequence is 14 residues long.

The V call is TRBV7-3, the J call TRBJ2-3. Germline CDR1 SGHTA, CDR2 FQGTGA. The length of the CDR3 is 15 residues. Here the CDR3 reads CASSLSGSTADTQYF. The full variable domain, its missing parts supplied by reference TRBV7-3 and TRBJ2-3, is GAGVSQTPSNKVTEKGKYVELRCDPISGHTALYWYRQSLGQGPEFLIYFQGTGAADDSGLPNDRFFAVRPEGSVSTLKIQRTERGDSAVYLCASSLSGSTADTQYFGPGTRLTVL.

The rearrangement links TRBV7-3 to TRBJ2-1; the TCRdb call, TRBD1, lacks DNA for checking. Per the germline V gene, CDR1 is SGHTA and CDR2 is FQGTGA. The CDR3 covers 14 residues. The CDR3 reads CASSLGGNYNEQFF.

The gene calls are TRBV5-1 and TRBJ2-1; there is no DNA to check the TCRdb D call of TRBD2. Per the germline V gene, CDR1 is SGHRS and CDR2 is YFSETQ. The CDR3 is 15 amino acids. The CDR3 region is CASSVGLASNNEQFF.

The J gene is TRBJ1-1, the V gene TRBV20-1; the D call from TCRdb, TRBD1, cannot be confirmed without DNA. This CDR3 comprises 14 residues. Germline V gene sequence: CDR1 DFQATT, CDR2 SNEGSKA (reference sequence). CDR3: CSARTGGVGTEAFF.

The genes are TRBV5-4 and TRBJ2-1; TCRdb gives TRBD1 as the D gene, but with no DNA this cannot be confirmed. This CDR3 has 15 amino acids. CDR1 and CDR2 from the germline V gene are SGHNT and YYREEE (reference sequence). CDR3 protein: CASSSPGRPMDEQFF.

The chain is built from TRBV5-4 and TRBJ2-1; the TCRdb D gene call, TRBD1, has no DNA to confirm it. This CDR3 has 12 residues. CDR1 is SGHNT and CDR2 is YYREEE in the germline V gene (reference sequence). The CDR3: CASSRGVNEQFF.

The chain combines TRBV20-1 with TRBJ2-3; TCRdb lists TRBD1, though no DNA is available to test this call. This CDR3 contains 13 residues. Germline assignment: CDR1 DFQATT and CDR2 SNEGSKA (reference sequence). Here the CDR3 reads CSAKRQGVDTQYF.

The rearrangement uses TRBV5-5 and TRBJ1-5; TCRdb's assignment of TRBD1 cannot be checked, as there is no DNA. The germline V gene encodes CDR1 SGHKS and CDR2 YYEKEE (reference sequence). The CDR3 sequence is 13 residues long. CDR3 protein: CASSRDTYQPQHF.

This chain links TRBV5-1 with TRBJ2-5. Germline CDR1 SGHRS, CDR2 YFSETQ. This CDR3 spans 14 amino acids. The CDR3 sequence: CASRSSRFQETQYF.

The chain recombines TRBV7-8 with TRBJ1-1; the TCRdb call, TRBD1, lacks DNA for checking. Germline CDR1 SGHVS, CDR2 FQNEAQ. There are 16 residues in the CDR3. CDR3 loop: CASSFGTGGRGTEAFF. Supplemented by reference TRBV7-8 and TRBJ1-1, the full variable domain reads GAGVSQSPRYKVAKRGQDVALRCDPISGHVSLFWYQQALGQGPEFLTYFQNEAQLDKSGLPSDRFFAERPEGSVSTLKIQRTQQEDSAVYLCASSFGTGGRGTEAFFGQGTRLTVV.

The CDR3 is CASSRLVEQYF. The chain carries TRBV7-2 and TRBJ2-7. The CDR3 spans 11 residues. The germline gives CDR1 SGHTA, CDR2 FQGNSA.

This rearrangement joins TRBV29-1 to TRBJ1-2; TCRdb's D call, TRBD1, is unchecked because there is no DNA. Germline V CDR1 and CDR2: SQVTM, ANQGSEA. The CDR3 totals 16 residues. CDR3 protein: CSAGGSAGQGLLGYTF.

The CDR3 is CASSLVSRGDEQFF. The J gene is TRBJ2-1, the V gene TRBV5-1; TCRdb outputs TRBD1, but without DNA this stays unchecked. From germline, CDR1 is SGHRS and CDR2 YFSETQ. This CDR3 spans 14 amino acids. The full variable domain, in which reference TRBV5-1 and TRBJ2-1 provide the parts outside the CDR3, is KAGVTQTPRYLIKTRGQQVTLSCSPISGHRSVSWYQQTPGQGLQFLFEYFSETQRNKGNFPGRFSGRQFSNSRSEMNVSTLELGDSALYLCASSLVSRGDEQFFGPGTRLTVL.

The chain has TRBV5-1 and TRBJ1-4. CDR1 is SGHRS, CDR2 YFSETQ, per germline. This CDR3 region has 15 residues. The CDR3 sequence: CASSLIASGNEKLFF.